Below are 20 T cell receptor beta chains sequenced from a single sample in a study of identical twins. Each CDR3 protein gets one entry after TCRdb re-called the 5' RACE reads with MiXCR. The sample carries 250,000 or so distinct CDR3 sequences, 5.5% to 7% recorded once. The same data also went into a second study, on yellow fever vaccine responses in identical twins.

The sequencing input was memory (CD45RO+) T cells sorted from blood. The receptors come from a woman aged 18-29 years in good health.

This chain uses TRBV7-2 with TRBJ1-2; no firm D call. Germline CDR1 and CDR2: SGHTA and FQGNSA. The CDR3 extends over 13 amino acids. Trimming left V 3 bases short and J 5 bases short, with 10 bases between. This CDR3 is CASSLHSSYGYTF. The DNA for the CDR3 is TGTGCCAGCAGCTTGCACAGTAGTTATGGCTACACCTTC.

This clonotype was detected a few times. The CDR3 region is CASSLADRGYTF. Here the CDR3 DNA reads TGTGCCAGCAGTTTAGCCGATAGGGGCTACACCTTC. The chain couples TRBV12-3 or TRBV12-4 to TRBJ1-2; D call uncertain. The CDR3 contains 12 residues. V was pared by 0 bases and J by 8 bases, with 7 bases between.

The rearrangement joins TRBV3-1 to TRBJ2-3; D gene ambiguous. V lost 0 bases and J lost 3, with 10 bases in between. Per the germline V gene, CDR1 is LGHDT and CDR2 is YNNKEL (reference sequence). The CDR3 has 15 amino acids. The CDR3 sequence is CASSQDQSETDTQYF. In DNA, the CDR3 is TGTGCCAGCAGCCAAGATCAGAGTGAAACAGATACGCAGTATTTT.

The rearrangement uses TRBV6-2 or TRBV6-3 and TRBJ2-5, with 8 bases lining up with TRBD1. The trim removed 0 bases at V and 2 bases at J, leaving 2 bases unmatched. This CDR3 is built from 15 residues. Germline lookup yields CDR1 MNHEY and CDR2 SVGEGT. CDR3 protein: CASSYSRDRQETQYF. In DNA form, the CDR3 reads TGTGCCAGCAGTTACTCCAGGGACAGGCAAGAGACCCAGTACTTC.

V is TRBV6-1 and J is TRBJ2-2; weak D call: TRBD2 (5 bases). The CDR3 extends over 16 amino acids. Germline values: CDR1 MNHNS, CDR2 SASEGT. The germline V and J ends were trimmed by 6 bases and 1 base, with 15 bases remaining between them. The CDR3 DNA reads TGTGCCAGCAGCCCAGACATGGAGGTGAACACCGGGGAGCTGTTTTTT. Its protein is CASSPDMEVNTGELFF.

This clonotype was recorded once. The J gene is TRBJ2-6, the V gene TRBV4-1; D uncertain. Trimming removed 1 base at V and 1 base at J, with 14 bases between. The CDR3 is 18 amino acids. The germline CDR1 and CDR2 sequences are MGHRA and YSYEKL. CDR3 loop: CASSQVFVLGSGANVLTF. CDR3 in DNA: TGCGCCAGCAGCCAAGTTTTCGTTCTGGGTTCTGGGGCCAACGTCCTGACTTTC.

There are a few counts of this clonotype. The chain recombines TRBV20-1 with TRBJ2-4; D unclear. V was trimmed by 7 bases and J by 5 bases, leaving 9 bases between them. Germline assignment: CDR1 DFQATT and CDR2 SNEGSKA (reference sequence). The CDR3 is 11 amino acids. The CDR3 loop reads CSGGRENIQYF. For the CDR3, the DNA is TGCAGTGGGGGTCGTGAAAACATTCAGTACTTC.

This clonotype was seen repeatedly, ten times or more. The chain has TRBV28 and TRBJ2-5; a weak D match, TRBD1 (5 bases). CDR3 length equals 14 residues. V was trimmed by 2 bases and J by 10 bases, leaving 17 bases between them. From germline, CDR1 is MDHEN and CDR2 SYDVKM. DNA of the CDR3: TGTGCCAGCAGTTTAAAAGGGGCCCCAGTGGTCCAGTACTTC. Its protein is CASSLKGAPVVQYF.

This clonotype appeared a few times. CDR3 nucleotide sequence: TGTGCCAGCAGCCAATCCGGGACCCCCAGCACCGGGGAGCTGTTTTTT. Residues: CASSQSGTPSTGELFF. This chain joins TRBV3-1 and TRBJ2-2, with D possibly being TRBD1 or TRBD2 (5 bases each). Germline values: CDR1 LGHDT, CDR2 YNNKEL (reference sequence). The CDR3 extends over 16 amino acids. V was trimmed by 2 bases and J by 4 bases, leaving 14 bases between them.

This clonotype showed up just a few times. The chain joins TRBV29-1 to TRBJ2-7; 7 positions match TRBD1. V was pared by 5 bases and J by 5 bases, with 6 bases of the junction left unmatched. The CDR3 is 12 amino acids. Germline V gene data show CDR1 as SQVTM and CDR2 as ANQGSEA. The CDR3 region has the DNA TGCAGCGTTTTCACAGGGGTTAACGAGCAGTACTTC. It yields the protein CSVFTGVNEQYF.

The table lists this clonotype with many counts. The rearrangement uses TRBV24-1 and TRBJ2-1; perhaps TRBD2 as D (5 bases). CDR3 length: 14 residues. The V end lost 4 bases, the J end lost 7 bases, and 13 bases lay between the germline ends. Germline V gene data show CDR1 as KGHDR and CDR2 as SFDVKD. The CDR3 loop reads CATSDNTLANEQFF. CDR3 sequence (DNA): TGTGCCACCAGTGACAACACCCTAGCTAATGAGCAGTTCTTC.

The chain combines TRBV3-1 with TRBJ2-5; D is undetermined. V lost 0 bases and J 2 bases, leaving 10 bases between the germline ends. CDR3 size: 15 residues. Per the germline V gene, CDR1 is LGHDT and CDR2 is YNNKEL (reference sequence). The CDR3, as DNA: TGTGCCAGCAGCCAAGAGGGCAGAAGGCAAGAGACCCAGTACTTC. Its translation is CASSQEGRRQETQYF.

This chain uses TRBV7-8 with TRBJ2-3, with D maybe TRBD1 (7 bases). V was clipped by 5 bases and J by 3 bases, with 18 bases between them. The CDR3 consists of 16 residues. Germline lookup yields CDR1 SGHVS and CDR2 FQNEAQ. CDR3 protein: CASSPLGGGRTDTQYF. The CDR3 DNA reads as TGTGCCAGCAGCCCCCTCGGAGGGGGCCGGACAGATACGCAGTATTTT.

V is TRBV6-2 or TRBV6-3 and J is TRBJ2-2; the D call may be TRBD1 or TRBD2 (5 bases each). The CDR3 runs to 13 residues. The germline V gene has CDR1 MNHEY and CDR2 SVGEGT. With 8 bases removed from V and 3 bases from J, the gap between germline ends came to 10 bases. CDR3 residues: CASGRQHTGELFF. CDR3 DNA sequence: TGTGCCAGCGGGAGACAGCACACCGGGGAGCTGTTTTTT.

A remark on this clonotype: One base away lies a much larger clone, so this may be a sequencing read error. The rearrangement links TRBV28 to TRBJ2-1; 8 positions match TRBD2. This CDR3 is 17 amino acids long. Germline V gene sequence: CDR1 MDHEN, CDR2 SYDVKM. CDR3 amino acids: CVSSPVLVAGTYNEQFF. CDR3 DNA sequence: TGTGTCAGCAGTCCTGTTCTGGTAGCGGGAACTTACAATGAGCAGTTCTTC.

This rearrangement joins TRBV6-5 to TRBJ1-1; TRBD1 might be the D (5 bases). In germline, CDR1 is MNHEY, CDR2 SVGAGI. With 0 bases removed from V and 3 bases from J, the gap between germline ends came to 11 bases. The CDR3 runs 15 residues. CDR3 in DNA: TGTGCCAGCAGTTACTCGGGGCAGGGTCACACTGAAGCTTTCTTT. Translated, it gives CASSYSGQGHTEAFF.

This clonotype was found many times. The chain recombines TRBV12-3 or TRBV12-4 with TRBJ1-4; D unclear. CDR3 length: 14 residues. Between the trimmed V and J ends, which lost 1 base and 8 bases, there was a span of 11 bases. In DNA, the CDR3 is TGTGCCAGCAGTTTAGTTAACGAGGAGGAAAAACTGTTTTTT. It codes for CASSLVNEEEKLFF.

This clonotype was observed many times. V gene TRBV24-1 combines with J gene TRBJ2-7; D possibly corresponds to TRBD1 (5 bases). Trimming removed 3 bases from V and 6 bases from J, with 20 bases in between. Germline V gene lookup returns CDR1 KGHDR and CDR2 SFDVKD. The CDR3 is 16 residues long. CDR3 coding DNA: TGTGCCACCAGTGATCTACCTGGGGCAGGGTTACGCGAGCAGTACTTC. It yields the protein CATSDLPGAGLREQYF.

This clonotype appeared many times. The CDR3 loop reads CASSSGNTDTQYF. The CDR3 nucleotides are TGTGCCAGCAGCAGCGGGAACACAGATACGCAGTATTTT. The J gene is TRBJ2-3, the V gene TRBV5-5; 7 bases align to TRBD2. The germline gives CDR1 SGHKS, CDR2 YYEKEE (reference sequence). The CDR3 has 13 amino acids. J gave up 2 bases and V 4 bases, and 1 base lay outside the gene matches.

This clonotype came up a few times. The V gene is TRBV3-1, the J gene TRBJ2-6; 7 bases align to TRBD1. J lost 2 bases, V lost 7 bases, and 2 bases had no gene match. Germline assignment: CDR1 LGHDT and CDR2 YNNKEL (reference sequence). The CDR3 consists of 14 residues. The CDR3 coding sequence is TGTGCCAGCACCCAGGGGGCTGGGGCCAACGTCCTGACTTTC. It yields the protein CASTQGAGANVLTF.